The entry below gives a single TCR beta chain sequence along with its context. By sample share, this clone is medium-sized (0.01 to 0.1%). Its antigen remains undetermined. Per-base qualities were not stored, and no clone one base away is much larger. CDR1 and CDR2 were assigned from the germline V gene as SGHTA and FQGNSA. Trimming costs V 1 base and J 7 bases, and their ends lie 14 bases apart. Spanning cysteine to phenylalanine, the CDR3 consists of 16 amino acids. The sequence is cut down to CDR3 DNA, 48 bases in frame from base 1. TCRbeta CDR3 regions were amplified from genomic DNA using the immunoSEQ Assay, a bias-controlled multiplex PCR. Under the source paper's analysis protocol: Nucleated cell counts per sample were estimated from amplification of reference gene primers within the assay. To quantify the absolute abundance of each unique TCRbeta CDR3 rearrangement, sequence reads were collapsed and filtered. For each sample, productive Simpson clonality was calculated by taking the square root of Simpson's diversity index across productive rearrangements. TCRdb took over this immuneACCESS table, retaining in-frame rearrangements with V and J assigned. Such tables are incomplete; in checked studies, under half of the missing clones stem from an unresolved V gene, and the remainder is unexplained. V, J and clone size are those of that table, while D and trimming were read from the DNA. This sample gives about 160,000 clones in total; approximately 80% of them show up just once. The ten largest clones capture roughly 9.2% of the sample.

Whole blood was collected in K2EDTA tubes by collaborating institutions according to the institutions' own protocols. Collaborator samples were shipped for TCRbeta analysis as frozen whole blood, isolated PBMCs, or DNA extracted from either sample type. This specimen comes from a study of blood T cell repertoires in COVID-19 (dated by TCRdb to about 2020). Concerning the study at large: The collaborator samples originated in the United States, Italy and Spain and spanned the acute and convalescent phases of COVID-19. Subjects who had been exposed to COVID-19, were actively infected with it, or had recovered from it provided the deeply sampled blood TCRbeta repertoires that made up the dataset. The prospective study material was composed of cDNA or gDNA derived from T cells, B-cell-depleted T cells, or PBMCs. HLA class I and class II types, where available, came from metadata supplied by the sample provider rather than from assay-based typing. Nearly every sample came with metadata listing a de-identified subject ID, COVID-19 status, age in years and sex. The repertoires were made available in a free public database intended to serve as a resource for research on the immune response to SARS-CoV-2. The samples were drawn from two sources: the first 160 participants of the ongoing ImmuneRACE study, and 950 to 1,500 subjects contributed by 6 global collaborators. Beyond this particular receptor, the publication reports: How much clinical and demographic metadata was included differed by source and by participant, and the metadata was provided uncurated.

The clonotype comes from a woman older than 75 with active or convalescent COVID-19. The rearranged segments are TRBV7-2 and TRBJ1-6, and the D gene may be TRBD1, 6 bases matching. Sequences were obtained from peripheral blood. The sequence in DNA is TGTGCCAGCAGCTTAGGCACAGGGATGGGGAATTCACCCCTCCACTTT. It specifies CASSLGTGMGNSPLHF.